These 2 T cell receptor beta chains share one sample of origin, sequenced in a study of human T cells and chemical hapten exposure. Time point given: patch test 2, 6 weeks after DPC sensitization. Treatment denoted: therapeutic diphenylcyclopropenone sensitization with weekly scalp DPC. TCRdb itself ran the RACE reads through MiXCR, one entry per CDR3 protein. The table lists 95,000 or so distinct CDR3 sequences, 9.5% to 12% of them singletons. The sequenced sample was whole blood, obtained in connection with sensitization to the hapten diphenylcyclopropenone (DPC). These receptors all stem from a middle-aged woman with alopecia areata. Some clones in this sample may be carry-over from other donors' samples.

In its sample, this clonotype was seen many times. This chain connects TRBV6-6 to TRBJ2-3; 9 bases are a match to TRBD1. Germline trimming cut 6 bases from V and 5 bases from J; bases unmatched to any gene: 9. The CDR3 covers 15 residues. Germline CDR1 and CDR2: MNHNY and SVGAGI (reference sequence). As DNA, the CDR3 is TGTGCCAGCAGAACCCGGGACAGGGCTAAAGATACGCAGTATTTT. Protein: CASRTRDRAKDTQYF.

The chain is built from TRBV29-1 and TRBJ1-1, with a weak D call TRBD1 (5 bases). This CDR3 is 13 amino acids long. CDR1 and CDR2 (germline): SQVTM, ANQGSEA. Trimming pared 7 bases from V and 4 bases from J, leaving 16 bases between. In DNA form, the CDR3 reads TGCAGCGGCCTGGTGGGGGTCGGCACTGAAGCTTTCTTT. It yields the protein CSGLVGVGTEAFF.